Below, 29 T cell receptor beta chains from the same sample are listed, as sequenced in a study of T cells expressing NK-cell markers. Using the 5' RACE reads, TCRdb records one entry per CDR3 protein without DNA. The sample totals roughly 350,000 distinct CDR3 sequences. What was sequenced was blood T cells: a sorted CD56 or NKG2C T cell subset, CD4+ or CD8+ T cells, or bulk PBMC T cells (not recorded which). Every receptor here comes from a man aged 18-70 years in good health.

The chain joins TRBV12-3 or TRBV12-4 to TRBJ2-2; TCRdb's assignment of TRBD1 cannot be checked, as there is no DNA. The CDR3 consists of 15 residues. CDR3: CASSLGTGMSGELFF.

This chain joins TRBV9 and TRBJ1-2. Germline CDR1 is SGDLS and CDR2 is YYNGEE. The CDR3 is 17 residues long. CDR3 residues: CASSVEARLIGNYGYTF.

The chain joins TRBV11-2 to TRBJ1-2; TCRdb proposes TRBD1, but this gene call is untestable without DNA. The germline V gene encodes CDR1 SGHAT and CDR2 FQNNGV. The CDR3 covers 14 residues. The CDR3 sequence: CASSLAGVNYGYTF.

The chain links TRBV20-1 to TRBJ2-5. Germline loops: CDR1 DFQATT, CDR2 SNEGSKA (reference sequence). CDR3 length equals 14 residues. This CDR3 reads CSARDRILQETQYF.

This sequence joins TRBV28 and TRBJ2-7; TCRdb picks TRBD1, but there is no DNA to check that call. CDR1 MDHEN and CDR2 SYDVKM come from the germline V gene. The CDR3 runs 14 residues. The CDR3 sequence is CASKTTGHRYEQYF.

The V and J genes are TRBV24-1 and TRBJ2-1; TCRdb reports TRBD1, a call that lacks DNA to check it against. The CDR3 contains 14 residues. CDR1 and CDR2 from the germline V gene are KGHDR and SFDVKD. The CDR3 loop is CATSDRDRVNEQFF.

This chain uses TRBV5-1 with TRBJ2-5; lacking DNA, the TRBD2 call made by TCRdb goes unchecked. This CDR3 has 14 residues. Per germline, CDR1 SGHRS and CDR2 YFSETQ. CDR3 sequence reads: CASSTSLSSVTQYF.

The genes are TRBV21-1 and TRBJ2-7. TRBV21-1 is a known pseudogene. CDR3 length equals 16 residues. This chain's CDR3 is CASSKKDPALSYEQYF.

The chain recombines TRBV7-8 with TRBJ1-4. The CDR3 consists of 15 residues. From germline, CDR1 is SGHVS and CDR2 FQNEAQ. CDR3 region: CASSFRRQLNEKLFF.

The rearrangement joins TRBV7-3 to TRBJ2-2; TCRdb outputs TRBD1, but without DNA this stays unchecked. This CDR3 has 15 amino acids. CDR1 is SGHTA, CDR2 FQGTGA, per germline. CDR3 protein: CASSVKGAGTGELFF.

The chain employs TRBV6-1 and TRBJ2-1; TCRdb lists TRBD1, though no DNA is available to test this call. Per the germline V gene, CDR1 is MNHNS and CDR2 is SASEGT. The CDR3 totals 15 residues. CDR3 sequence reads: CASRRTQDNYNEQFF.

The chain uses TRBV6-5 and TRBJ2-2. CDR3 size: 11 residues. CDR1 and CDR2 from the germline V gene are MNHEY and SVGAGI. CDR3: CASSYGGELFF.

The CDR3 is CSAQGARDEQYF. This rearrangement joins TRBV20-1 to TRBJ2-7; TCRdb's assignment of TRBD1 cannot be checked, as there is no DNA. Per germline, CDR1 DFQATT and CDR2 SNEGSKA (reference sequence). The CDR3 runs to 12 residues.

V is TRBV7-9 and J is TRBJ2-7; as DNA is missing, the TRBD1 call by TCRdb cannot be tested. CDR3 size: 15 residues. Germline CDR1 reads SEHNR; CDR2 reads FQNEAQ (reference sequence). CDR3 sequence reads: CASSLTRDTDYEQYF.

This chain's CDR3 is CASSAHRDGREAFF. The gene calls are TRBV5-1 and TRBJ1-1; with no DNA, the TCRdb D assignment of TRBD1 cannot be verified. The CDR3 has 14 residues. The germline V gene has CDR1 SGHRS and CDR2 YFSETQ.

J is TRBJ2-7 and V is TRBV6-1; TCRdb's assignment of TRBD1 cannot be checked, as there is no DNA. CDR1 and CDR2 (germline): MNHNS, SASEGT. The CDR3 is 15 amino acids. This chain's CDR3 is CASRDKQGFVYEQYF.

This chain links TRBV11-2 with TRBJ1-4; TCRdb designates TRBD1, a call that cannot be tested without DNA. Germline assignment: CDR1 SGHAT and CDR2 FQNNGV. The CDR3 consists of 15 residues. This CDR3 reads CASSPRGRGNEKLFF. The full variable domain, its missing parts supplied by reference TRBV11-2 and TRBJ1-4, is EAGVAQSPRYKIIEKRQSVAFWCNPISGHATLYWYQQILGQGPKLLIQFQNNGVVDDSQLPKDRFSAERLKGVDSTLKIQPAKLEDSAVYLCASSPRGRGNEKLFFGSGTQLSVL.

The chain carries TRBV20-1 and TRBJ2-3; with no DNA, the TCRdb D assignment of TRBD2 cannot be verified. CDR1 and CDR2 from the germline V gene are DFQATT and SNEGSKA (reference sequence). The CDR3 is 16 amino acids. The CDR3 sequence: CSARKGAAGSTDTQYF.

The chain combines TRBV5-1 with TRBJ2-3; as DNA is missing, the TRBD1 call by TCRdb cannot be tested. Germline CDR1 and CDR2: SGHRS and YFSETQ. The CDR3 has 16 amino acids. CDR3 loop: CASSLNTGTGTDTQYF.

The J gene is TRBJ2-5, the V gene TRBV20-1; absent DNA, TCRdb's TRBD1 call cannot be checked. There are 15 residues in the CDR3. Germline-derived CDR1 and CDR2 are DFQATT and SNEGSKA (reference sequence). The CDR3 is CSANIPTGGHETQYF.

This sequence joins TRBV7-9 and TRBJ2-3; the TCRdb D gene call, TRBD1, has no DNA to confirm it. Germline-derived CDR1 and CDR2 are SEHNR and FQNEAQ (reference sequence). The CDR3 totals 16 residues. CDR3 residues: CASSLRQGRTTDTQYF.

The chain joins TRBV7-2 to TRBJ2-3; TCRdb's D gene call, TRBD2, goes unchecked for lack of DNA. From germline, CDR1 is SGHTA and CDR2 FQGNSA. The CDR3 has 17 amino acids. CDR3: CASSLVGRGGAGDTQYF.

CDR3 residues: CASSLFPRQGPFF. V is TRBV27 and J is TRBJ2-1; TCRdb's D call, TRBD2, is unchecked because there is no DNA. Germline V CDR1 and CDR2: MNHEY, SMNVEV (reference sequence). This CDR3 spans 13 amino acids.

V and J are TRBV28 and TRBJ2-7; TCRdb proposes TRBD1, but this gene call is untestable without DNA. Germline lookup yields CDR1 MDHEN and CDR2 SYDVKM. The length of the CDR3 is 12 residues. The chain's CDR3 is CATHRQGYEQYF.

The chain couples TRBV6-1 to TRBJ1-1; TCRdb's D call, TRBD1, is unchecked because there is no DNA. The CDR3 is 15 amino acids. Germline V lookup: CDR1 MNHNS, CDR2 SASEGT. The CDR3 loop is CASISGGARGDEAFF.

This rearrangement joins TRBV18 to TRBJ2-1. This CDR3 comprises 15 residues. Germline assignment: CDR1 KGHSH and CDR2 LQKENI. CDR3 protein: CASSPLGVEGPEQFF.

The chain carries TRBV18 and TRBJ2-1. Germline values: CDR1 KGHSH, CDR2 LQKENI. CDR3 length: 11 residues. The CDR3 region is CASSVFDEQFF.

The CDR3 loop is CASNRQGSPFEQYF. This chain uses TRBV2 with TRBJ2-7; TCRdb's D gene call, TRBD1, goes unchecked for lack of DNA. This CDR3 is built from 14 residues. The germline gives CDR1 SNHLY, CDR2 FYNNEI.

The chain carries TRBV7-3 and TRBJ2-3; the TCRdb D gene call, TRBD1, has no DNA to confirm it. CDR3 length equals 16 residues. Per germline, CDR1 SGHTA and CDR2 FQGTGA. This chain's CDR3 is CASSLRTGASTDTQYF.